A single sample gave rise to the 5 T cell receptor beta chains below, sequenced in a study of control samples from healthy donors and cancer patients (dated by TCRdb to 2020 to 2022). Library creation used the immunoSEQ multiplex PCR assay. TCRdb stores this immuneACCESS table with in-frame sequences only. Part of the clones is absent; in the studies checked, under half of the shortfall reflects unresolved V genes, and no reason is known for the rest. In this sample the table shows roughly 100,000 clones, about four fifths of which occur a single time. In total, the top ten clones hold approximately 13% of the sample. Source material: blood. These receptors all stem from a woman aged 50 to 60 in good health.

The chain combines TRBV19 with TRBJ2-3; D remains ambiguous. The CDR3 runs 14 residues. V was shortened by 5 bases and J by 0 bases, with 9 bases between the two germline ends. CDR1 is LNHDA and CDR2 is SQIVND in the germline V gene (reference sequence). The CDR3 coding sequence is TGTGCCAGTAGTCCCCAAAGCAGCACAGATACGCAGTATTTT. Its protein product is CASSPQSSTDTQYF.

The V and J genes are TRBV5-1 and TRBJ2-7; D might be TRBD1 or TRBD2, each matching 5 bases. V lost 3 bases and J lost 0, with 10 bases in between. The germline V gene encodes CDR1 SGHRS and CDR2 YFSETQ. This CDR3 is 14 amino acids long. CDR3 coding DNA: TGCGCCAGCAGCTCGCACGGGACCTCCTACGAGCAGTACTTC. Amino acid sequence: CASSSHGTSYEQYF.

The V gene is TRBV11-2, the J gene TRBJ1-1, with unresolved D. The CDR3 sequence is 12 residues long. Germline V gives CDR1 SGHAT, CDR2 FQNNGV. V shed 6 bases and J shed 6 bases, with 11 bases lying between them. CDR3 in amino acids: CASRDYQAEAFF. The DNA of the CDR3 is TGTGCCAGCAGGGATTATCAGGCTGAAGCTTTCTTT.

This sequence joins TRBV2 and TRBJ2-7; 10 positions match TRBD1. The V segment lost 6 bases and the J segment 3 bases; nucleotides outside the gene matches: 2. CDR1 SNHLY and CDR2 FYNNEI come from the germline V gene. The CDR3 sequence is 13 residues long. In DNA, the CDR3 is TGTGCCAGCAGCCGGGACAGGGGCTACGAGCAGTACTTC. It is translated as CASSRDRGYEQYF.

The V gene is TRBV13, the J gene TRBJ2-7, with no clear D. CDR1 and CDR2 from the germline V gene are PRHDT and FYEKMQ (reference sequence). Trimming left V 6 bases short and J 1 base short, with 7 bases between. The CDR3 spans 12 residues. The CDR3 region is CASSPGSYEQYF. Written as DNA, the CDR3 is TGTGCCAGCAGTCCAGGTTCCTACGAGCAGTACTTC. The whole variable domain, filled in from reference TRBV13 and TRBJ2-7, reads AAGVIQSPRHLIKEKRETATLKCYPIPRHDTVYWYQQGPGQDPQFLISFYEKMQSDKGSIPDRFSAQQFSDYHSELNMSSLELGDSALYFCASSPGSYEQYFGPGTRLTVT.